This T cell receptor beta chain was sequenced in a study of shared T cell receptors in the human thymus. CDR1 and CDR2 from the germline V gene are GTSNPN and SVGIG (reference sequence). The CDR3 runs 15 residues. V shed 1 base and J shed 4 bases, with 14 bases lying between them. Libraries were prepared by immunoSEQ multiplex PCR; TCRdb keeps only in-frame clonotypes and omits some of them. This sample has 600,000 or so clones, with approximately 89% found just once. These data also featured in a second study, about human thymus T cells.

The origin of this receptor is a boy younger than two with a congenital heart defect. The sample taken for sequencing was thymocytes. The chain combines TRBV30 with TRBJ1-3; tentative D call: TRBD1 (5 bases). The CDR3 region is CAWSAGTAGGNTIYF. DNA of the CDR3: TGTGCCTGGAGTGCCGGGACGGCGGGGGGAAACACCATATATTTT. The complete variable domain, with remaining parts taken from reference TRBV30 and TRBJ1-3, reads SQTIHQWPATLVQPVGSPLSLECTVEGTSNPNLYWYRQAAGRGLQLLFYSVGIGQISSEVPQNLSASRPQDRQFILSSKKLLLSDSGFYLCAWSAGTAGGNTIYFGEGSWLTVV.